This T cell receptor beta chain was found in a study of T cells in women clearing cervical HPV infection. The CDR3 consists of 15 residues. V shed 3 bases, J shed 0 bases, and the junction held 0 bases outside the gene matches. The germline V gene encodes CDR1 MRHNA and CDR2 SNTAGT. Clones were sequenced by immunoSEQ multiplex PCR, and TCRdb holds only the in-frame ones, with some missing. Its table lists about 26,000 clones. For this clone: The read ends 3 residues early relative to the CDR3; the germline J gene fills the gap.

The sequenced sample consisted of blood buffy coat. The receptor comes from a woman between 18 and 75 years old with a cervical HPV16 infection that either progressed to CIN3+ or cleared (not recorded which). This chain uses TRBV6-4 with TRBJ2-3; 10 nucleotides agree with TRBD2. The CDR3 DNA, read in part, is TGTGCCAGCAGTGAACTAGCGGGGAGCACAGATACG. This codes for CASSELAGSTDT. The CDR3 in full is CASSELAGSTDTQYF.